The clone carrying this T cell receptor beta chain was recorded a few times. Its antigen is as yet unknown. A junction end diverges from the germline sequence, so it may reflect a read error. This CDR3 spans 12 amino acids. Germline V lookup: CDR1 SGHTA, CDR2 FQGTGA. A single record per CDR3 protein comes from TCRdb applying MiXCR to the 5' RACE reads. The sample includes fewer than 700,000 distinct CDR3 sequences, about 20% of them seen just once. This entry belongs to a study of T-cell memory formation after mild COVID-19. Findings of the study overall: Confirmation of SARS-CoV-2 specificity was lacking for second-wave clones peaking day 37.

The sample taken for sequencing was PBMCs or a T cell subset sorted from them (not recorded which). The TCR originated in an adult woman who had mild COVID-19 (a few samples of this study predate the infection). Cell type and time point are not known. V and J are TRBV7-3 and TRBJ2-1; 7 positions match TRBD2. The CDR3 sequence is CASPPPGGPAVF. CDR3 DNA: TGTGCCAGCCCCCCGCCGGGGGGACCCGCGGTCTTC.